This record looks at one T cell receptor (beta chain) sequence and its context. Original data processing: Counts of nucleated cells, estimated from reference gene primer amplification, were obtained. The repertoire was sequenced with immunoSEQ multiplex PCR; TCRdb's copy has only in-frame clones and lacks some. V and J calls and clone size follow that table, whereas D and trimming were derived from the DNA. The table lists some 220,000 clones, approximately 80% of them singletons, with around 18% in the top ten. The source of the sample is a study of blood T cell repertoires in COVID-19. Study background: Italy, Spain and the United States were the sources of the convalescent and acute COVID-19 samples. Nucleic acid was either cDNA or gDNA, and it came from T cells, B-cell-depleted T cells, or PBMCs.

The CDR3 spans 16 residues. Germline V gives CDR1 MGHRA, CDR2 YSYEKL. V gave up 4 bases and J gave up 0 bases, with 13 bases separating them. Material for sequencing was peripheral blood. This receptor was obtained from a woman aged 80 or older with active or convalescent COVID-19. The chain links TRBV4-1 to TRBJ1-5; possibly TRBD1 for D (5 bases). CDR3 bases: TGCGCCAGCAGCCCGTTCGGGGGATCTAGCAATCAGCCCCAGCATTTT. Encoded protein: CASSPFGGSSNQPQHF.